The TCR beta chain described here comes from a study of cytomegalovirus exposure and HLA in healthy donors. To note about this clone: Its cognate antigen is unknown.

This PCR relied on a set of 60 Vbeta primers and 13 Jbeta primers. Clones were sequenced by immunoSEQ multiplex PCR, and TCRdb holds only the in-frame ones, with some missing. Of about 160,000 clones in the sample, 65% to 85% were seen once. CDR3 length: 15 amino acids. CDR1 is LGHNA and CDR2 is YNFKEQ in the germline V gene. V lost 3 bases and J lost 3; bases outside the gene matches: 4. General study findings and limits: It was shown in a later analysis that HLA-associated TCR beta chains were more clonally expanded than other, equally common chains. A later analysis linked a missense DCLRE1C variant to TCR beta V- and J-gene trimming. Previously analyzed data showed that most TCR beta V segments were productive at a frequency of about 87% or about 30%. Cytomegalovirus-associated status was assigned to more than 150 TCR beta chains.

Sequenced material: PBMCs. This sequence was found in a woman aged 45-65 years in good health and CMV-seropositive. This chain joins TRBV4-2 and TRBJ1-2, with 10 nucleotides matching TRBD1. The CDR3 DNA follows: TGTGCCAGCAGCCAGGCCGGGACAGGGGACTATGGCTACACCTTC. It encodes CASSQAGTGDYGYTF.